This T cell receptor beta chain was observed in a study of blood T cell repertoires in COVID-19. This table comes from immunoSEQ multiplex PCR, and its TCRdb copy is limited to in-frame clones, with some not included. The sample includes around 340,000 clones, 65% to 90% of them seen just once. The CDR3 is made up of 13 amino acids. Trimming took off 5 bases at V and 5 bases at J, with 10 bases between the two ends. Germline V gene lookup returns CDR1 SGHTA and CDR2 FQGTGA. Living in roughly 23 US areas, the participants were between roughly 18 and 90 years of age. This chain joins TRBV7-3 and TRBJ1-5; D is uncertain. The source material was PBMCs or T cells enriched from blood (not recorded which). The receptor's source is a woman aged 40 to 55 with acute COVID-19. The CDR3 spells CASSPPRYQPQHF. The CDR3, as DNA: TGTGCCAGCAGCCCCCCTAGGTATCAGCCCCAGCATTTT.